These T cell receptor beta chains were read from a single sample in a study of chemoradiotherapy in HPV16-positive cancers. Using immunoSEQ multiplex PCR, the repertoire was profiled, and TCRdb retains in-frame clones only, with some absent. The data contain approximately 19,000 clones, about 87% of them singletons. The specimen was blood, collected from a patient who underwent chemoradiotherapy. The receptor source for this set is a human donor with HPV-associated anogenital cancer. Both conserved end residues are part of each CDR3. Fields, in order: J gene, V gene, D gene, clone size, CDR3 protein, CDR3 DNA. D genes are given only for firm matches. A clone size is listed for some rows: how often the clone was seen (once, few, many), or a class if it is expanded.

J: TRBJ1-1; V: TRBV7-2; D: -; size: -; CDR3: CASSTGRSEGTEAFF; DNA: TGTGCCAGCAGCACCGGACGGTCCGAAGGCACTGAAGCTTTCTTT
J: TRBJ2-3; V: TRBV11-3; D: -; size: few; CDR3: CASSLGRLASTDTQYF; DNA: TGTGCCAGCAGCTTAGGCAGACTCGCTAGCACAGATACGCAGTATTTT
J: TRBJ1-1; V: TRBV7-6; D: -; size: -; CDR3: CASSNTGTAVFF; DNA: TGTGCCAGCAGCAATACCGGGACCGCAGTTTTCTTT
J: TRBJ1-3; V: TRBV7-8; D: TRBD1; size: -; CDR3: CASSWTGTESGNTIYF; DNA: TGTGCCAGCAGCTGGACCGGGACAGAATCTGGAAACACCATATATTTT
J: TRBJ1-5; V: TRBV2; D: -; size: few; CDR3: CASSGQGRSGQPQHF; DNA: TGTGCCAGCAGTGGGCAGGGGAGGTCAGGTCAGCCCCAGCATTTT
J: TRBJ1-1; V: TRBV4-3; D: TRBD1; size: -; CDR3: CASSQFLTGTGGTEAFF; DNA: TGCGCCAGCAGCCAATTCTTAACGGGGACAGGGGGCACTGAAGCTTTCTTT
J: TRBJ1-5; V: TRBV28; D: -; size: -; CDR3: CASSLLQGQGNQPQHF; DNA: TGTGCCAGCAGTTTACTCCAGGGGCAAGGCAATCAGCCCCAGCATTTT
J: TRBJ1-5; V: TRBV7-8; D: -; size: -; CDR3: CASSSAGRLNQPQHF; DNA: TGTGCCAGCAGCTCCGCAGGGCGGCTGAATCAGCCCCAGCATTTT
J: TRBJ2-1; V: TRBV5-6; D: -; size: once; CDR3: CASSPDKGRADEQFF; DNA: TGTGCCAGCAGCCCCGACAAGGGCCGGGCCGATGAGCAGTTCTTC
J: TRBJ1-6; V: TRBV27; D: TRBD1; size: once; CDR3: CASTVSGGLANSPLHF; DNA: TGTGCCAGCACCGTGTCAGGGGGCCTCGCAAATTCACCCCTCCACTTT
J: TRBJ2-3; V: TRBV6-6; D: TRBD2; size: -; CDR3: CASSYPTSVSTDTQYF; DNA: TGTGCCAGCAGTTACCCGACTAGCGTAAGCACAGATACGCAGTATTTT
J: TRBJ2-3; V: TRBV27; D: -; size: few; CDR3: CASSWGLETDTQYF; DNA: TGTGCCAGCAGTTGGGGACTTGAAACAGATACGCAGTATTTT
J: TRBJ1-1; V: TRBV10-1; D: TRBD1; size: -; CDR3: CASTRDRASEAFF; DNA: TGCGCCAGCACCCGGGACAGGGCGTCTGAAGCTTTCTTT
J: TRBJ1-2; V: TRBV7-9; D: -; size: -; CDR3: CASSYQGNGYGYTF; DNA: TGTGCCAGCAGCTATCAGGGGAATGGCTATGGCTACACCTTC
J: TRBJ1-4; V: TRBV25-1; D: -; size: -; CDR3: CASSATTWANEKLFF; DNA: TGTGCCAGCAGTGCCACGACCTGGGCTAATGAAAAACTGTTTTTT
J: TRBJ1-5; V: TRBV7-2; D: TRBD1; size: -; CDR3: CASSLVQGGQPQHF; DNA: TGTGCCAGCAGCTTAGTGCAGGGGGGACAGCCCCAGCATTTT
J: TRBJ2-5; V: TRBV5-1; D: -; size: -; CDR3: CASSPSGPQETQYF; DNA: TGCGCCAGCAGCCCGTCGGGGCCCCAAGAGACCCAGTACTTC
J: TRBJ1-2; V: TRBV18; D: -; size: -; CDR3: CASSGQTTEQYGYTF; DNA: TGTGCCAGCTCAGGTCAGACAACTGAACAGTATGGCTACACCTTC
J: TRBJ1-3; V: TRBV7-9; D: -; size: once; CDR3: CASSLRRSSGNTIYF; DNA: TGTGCCAGCAGCTTACGCCGAAGCTCTGGAAACACCATATATTTT
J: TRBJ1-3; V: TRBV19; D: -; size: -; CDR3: CASSITNRGMAGNTIYF; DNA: TGTGCCAGTAGTATTACCAATCGGGGGATGGCTGGAAACACCATATATTTT
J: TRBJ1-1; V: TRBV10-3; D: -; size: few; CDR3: CAISEGWTEAFF; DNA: TGTGCCATCAGTGAGGGTTGGACTGAAGCTTTCTTT
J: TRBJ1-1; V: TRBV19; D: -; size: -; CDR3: CAPQQGKGNTEAFF; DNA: TGTGCCCCTCAACAGGGAAAGGGGAACACTGAAGCTTTCTTT
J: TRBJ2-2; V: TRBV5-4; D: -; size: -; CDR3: CASIPEPRNTGELFF; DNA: TGTGCCAGCATCCCTGAACCTCGGAACACCGGGGAGCTGTTTTTT
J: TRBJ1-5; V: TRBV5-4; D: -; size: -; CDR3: CASSLPDQPQHF; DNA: TGTGCCAGCAGCTTGCCCGATCAGCCCCAGCATTTT